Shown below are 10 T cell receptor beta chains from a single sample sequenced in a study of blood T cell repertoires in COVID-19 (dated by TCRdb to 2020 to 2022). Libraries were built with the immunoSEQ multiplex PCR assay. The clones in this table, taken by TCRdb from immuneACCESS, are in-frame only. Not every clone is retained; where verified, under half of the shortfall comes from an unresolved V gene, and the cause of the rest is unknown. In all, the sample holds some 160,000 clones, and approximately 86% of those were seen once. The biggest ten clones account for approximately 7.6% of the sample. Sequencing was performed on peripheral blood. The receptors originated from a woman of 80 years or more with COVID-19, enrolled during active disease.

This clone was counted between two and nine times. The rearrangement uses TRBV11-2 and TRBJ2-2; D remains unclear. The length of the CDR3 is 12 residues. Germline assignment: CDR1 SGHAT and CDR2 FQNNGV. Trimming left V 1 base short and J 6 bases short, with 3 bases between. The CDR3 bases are TGTGCCAGCAGCTTAGTCGCCGGGGAGCTGTTTTTT. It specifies CASSLVAGELFF.

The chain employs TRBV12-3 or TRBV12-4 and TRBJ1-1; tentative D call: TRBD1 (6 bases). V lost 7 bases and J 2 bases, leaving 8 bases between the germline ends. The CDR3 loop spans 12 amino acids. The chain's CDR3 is CASTQGNTEAFF. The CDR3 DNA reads TGTGCCAGCACACAGGGAAACACTGAAGCTTTCTTT.

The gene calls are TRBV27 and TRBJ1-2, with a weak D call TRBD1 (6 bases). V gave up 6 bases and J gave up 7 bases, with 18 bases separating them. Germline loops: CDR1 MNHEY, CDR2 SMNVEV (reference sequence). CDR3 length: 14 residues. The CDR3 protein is CASRDSGALSGYTF. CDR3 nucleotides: TGTGCCAGCAGGGACAGCGGGGCGCTTAGTGGCTACACCTTC.

The CDR3 protein is CASSFSGLNTEAFF. DNA for the CDR3: TGTGCCAGCAGCTTTTCAGGGTTGAACACTGAAGCTTTCTTT. The chain joins TRBV7-6 to TRBJ1-1; D is perhaps TRBD1 (5 bases). The length of the CDR3 is 14 residues. Germline CDR1 reads SGHVS; CDR2 reads FNYEAQ. Trimming removed 3 bases at V and 0 bases at J, with 8 bases between.

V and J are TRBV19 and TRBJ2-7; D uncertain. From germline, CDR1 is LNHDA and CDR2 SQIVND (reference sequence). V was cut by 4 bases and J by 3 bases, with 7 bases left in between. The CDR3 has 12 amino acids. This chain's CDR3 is CASSSSYYEQYF. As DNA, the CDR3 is TGTGCCAGTAGTAGCAGTTACTACGAGCAGTACTTC.

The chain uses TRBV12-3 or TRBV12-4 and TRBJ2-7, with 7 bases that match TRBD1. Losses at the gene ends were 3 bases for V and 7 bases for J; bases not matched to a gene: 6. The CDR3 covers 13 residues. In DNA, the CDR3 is TGTGCCAGCAGTTTCACCAGGGACAGAGAGCAGTACTTC. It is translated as CASSFTRDREQYF.

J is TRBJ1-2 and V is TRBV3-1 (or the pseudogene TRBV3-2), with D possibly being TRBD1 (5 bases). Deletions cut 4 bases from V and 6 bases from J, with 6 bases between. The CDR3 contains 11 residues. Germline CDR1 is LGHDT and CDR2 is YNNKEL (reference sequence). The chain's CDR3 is CASSRGDGYTF. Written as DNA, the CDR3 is TGTGCCAGCAGCCGGGGGGATGGCTACACCTTC.

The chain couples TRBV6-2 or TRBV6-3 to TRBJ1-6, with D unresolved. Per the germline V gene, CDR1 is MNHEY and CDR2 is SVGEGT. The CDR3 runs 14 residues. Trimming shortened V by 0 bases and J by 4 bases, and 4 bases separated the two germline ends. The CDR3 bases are TGTGCCAGCAGTTACTCGAGTTATAATTCACCCCTCCACTTT. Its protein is CASSYSSYNSPLHF.

CDR3 residues: CASSQDRDRAYGNTIYF. The CDR3 region has the DNA TGCGCCAGCAGCCAAGATCGGGACAGGGCTTATGGAAACACCATATATTTT. J is TRBJ1-3 and V is TRBV4-1, with TRBD1 matching over 9 bases. The germline V gene encodes CDR1 MGHRA and CDR2 YSYEKL. V lost 0 bases, J lost 3 bases, and 6 bases stayed unmatched. The CDR3 runs 17 residues.

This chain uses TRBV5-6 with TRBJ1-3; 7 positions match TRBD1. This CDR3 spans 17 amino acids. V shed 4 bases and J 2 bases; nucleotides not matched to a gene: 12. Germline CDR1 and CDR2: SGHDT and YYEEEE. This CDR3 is CASSIKTGLSPGNTIYF. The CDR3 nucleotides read TGTGCCAGCAGCATTAAGACAGGGTTGTCACCTGGAAACACCATATATTTT.